This T cell receptor beta chain appears in the sequencing data of a study of immune characterization of retroperitoneal liposarcoma. Germline V gene lookup returns CDR1 MNHEY and CDR2 SVGAGI. CDR3 length: 16 residues. Trimming cost V 0 bases and J 5 bases, with 16 bases left between them. MiXCR was run by TCRdb on the PCR reads, yielding one entry per CDR3 protein. The table shows some 10,000 distinct CDR3 sequences, with roughly 25% occurring only once. This clonotype originated in a male donor with retroperitoneal liposarcoma. The sample comprised tumor tissue. The V gene is TRBV6-5, the J gene TRBJ1-1; D possibly corresponds to TRBD1 (5 bases). CDR3 bases: TGTGCCAGCAGTTACTCGACGACAGTTACCCTTACTGAAGCTTTCTTT. This sequence encodes CASSYSTTVTLTEAFF.